This TCR beta chain was sequenced during a study of cytomegalovirus exposure and HLA in healthy donors. The PCR made use of 60 Vbeta and 13 Jbeta primers. Assay: immunoSEQ multiplex PCR; the TCRdb copy retains only in-frame clones and omits some. The sample lists about 92,000 clones, roughly 80% occurring once. Germline V gives CDR1 SGHNT, CDR2 YYREEE (reference sequence). The CDR3 length is 14 residues. The trim removed 0 bases at V and 8 bases at J, leaving 6 bases unmatched. The TCR comes from a girl between 2 and 10 years old in good health and CMV-seropositive. The V gene is TRBV5-4, the J gene TRBJ2-3; 7 bases match TRBD2. Sequences were obtained from PBMCs. The CDR3 loop reads CASSLGWEGGTQYF. CDR3 bases: TGTGCCAGCAGCTTGGGGTGGGAGGGCGGTACGCAGTATTTT.